The text below deals with one T cell receptor (beta chain). This receptor's antigen is unknown. No base quality information exists; no much larger clone differs at one position. Amplification of TCR beta CDR3 regions was carried out from RNA transcripts. The first round of RT-PCR for the TCR CDR3 was performed with the HTBI primer set and the Qiagen OneStep RT-PCR kit. Libraries were constructed in a second round of multiplex PCR, after which size selection and purification were carried out. The libraries were sequenced on an Illumina HiSeq2000 using paired-end 100 bp reads. In the authors' own workflow: SOAPnuke was used to process the raw data, with reads discarded if the reads contained adapters or uncalled bases, had a mean Phred below 15, or lacked an exact constant-primer or identifier match. High-quality paired reads were merged with COPE v1.2.5, and unique nucleotide sequences were defined as clonotypes. MiTCR v1.1 was used to align clonotypes to the IMGT TRBV, TRBD and TRBJ reference segments. Only V-J combinations with frequency above 0.0001, covering roughly 99% of repertoires, were analysed. The TCS score was defined as F50 (clonal expansion) divided by E x V (chaos), with BLOSUM62-based TCRdist calculated between CDR3 peptides within each V-J. Welch's t-statistics and random forest reduced around 550 V-J features to fewer than 15, which were used in a naive Bayes classifier (R e1071). TCRdb reanalyzed the raw reads on its own, using fastp at Q25 for trimming and MiXCR for clone calling, and kept in-frame beta chains. Every distinct CDR3 protein forms one entry, paired with its most common genes and DNA. These V and J calls derive from TCRdb rather than the authors' analysis. Here the sample has a few hundred thousand distinct CDR3 sequences; roughly 25% occur a single time. The ten largest clones add up to 73% of the sample.

V is reduced by 4 bases and J by 3 bases, leaving a spacing of 17 bases between them. CDR1 SGDLS and CDR2 YYNGEE are derived from the germline V gene. The CDR3 spans 15 residues, from the cysteine through the phenylalanine. Only CDR3 DNA is held: 45 bases, read in frame from base 1. These data belong to a study of T cells in Graves' hyperthyroidism and ophthalmopathy (dated by TCRdb to about 2019). Notes on the research overall: Peripheral blood was sampled at the time of initial diagnosis, prior to any treatment. To identify TCR V-J signatures that set the groups apart, the researchers used a discovery cohort of 100 or so patients, made up of 43 with Graves' ophthalmopathy and about 55 with stable Graves' hyperthyroidism. Whether ophthalmopathy could be predicted prospectively was tested in an independent validation cohort made up of about 18 hyperthyroidism patients plus 17 patients who later progressed to ophthalmopathy. The roughly 100 discovery patients were randomly divided into training and test sets at a 7:3 ratio. In about 6 Graves' hyperthyroidism patients, the study also compared T-cell repertoires from thyroid tissue with T-cell repertoires from blood. Once sampling was done, hyperthyroidism patients were given methimazole at a starting dose of 30 mg daily, whereas ophthalmopathy patients were given high-dose intravenous methylprednisolone. The paper reports TCR Vbeta CDR3 sequencing of fewer than 150 peripheral blood samples: under 45 ophthalmopathy, fewer than 80 hyperthyroidism and approximately 17 progressor patients. What the study reported, not specific to this receptor: Most expanded thyroid clonotypes (frequency above 0.001) were also found in blood, which suggests that blood repertoires may mirror thyroid immune responses. In validation, the model predicted progression to ophthalmopathy a median of about 5.9 months before onset, with 65% to 71% sensitivity and roughly 79% specificity. No statistical method was used to set the sample size in advance, and investigators knew the group allocation. In cross-validation, a model built on a 13 V-J signature told ophthalmopathy apart from stable hyperthyroidism with approximately 90% sensitivity and roughly 81% specificity, and in testing the same model reached 80%/75%.

Graves' hyperthyroidism was defined as stable when no progression to ophthalmopathy occurred over 18 months of follow-up. The hyperthyroidism patients were between 18 and 65 years old and newly diagnosed, with a disease duration of less than 2 months. Any patient with an uncontrolled infection, another autoimmune disease, pregnancy or lactation was excluded. Diagnoses were based on clinical symptoms, serum thyroxine and TRAb, thyroid ultrasound and orbital computed tomography. PBMCs were separated from roughly 9.6 ml of fresh peripheral blood using Ficoll-Paque density gradient centrifugation. Trizol reagent was used to extract total RNA, and RNA quality was then checked on an Agilent 2100 Bioanalyzer.

The specimen sequenced was blood. This receptor was taken from a man aged 50 to 59 with Graves' hyperthyroidism. The chain uses TRBV9 and TRBJ2-7; TRBD1 might be the D gene, on 9 matching bases. The sequence in DNA is TGTGCCAGCAGCTCGGGGGGGACAGGGAGCTACGAGCAGTACTTC. This is translated as CASSSGGTGSYEQYF.